This T cell receptor beta chain was identified during a study of OX40 agonist ivuxolimab in advanced cancers. At the level of the study: At 0.01 to 10 mg/kg, ivuxolimab was administered intravenously to patients every 2 weeks. Under the entry rules, prior anti-PD-1, anti-PD-L1 or anti-CTLA-4 therapy was allowed, and less than 50% had some. Head and neck, renal cell, melanoma or hepatocellular carcinoma were the cancers that dose-escalation patients had.

Researchers took blood at baseline, on cycle 4 day 1, and on cycle 7 day 1. Trimming took off 2 bases at V and 0 bases at J, with 14 bases between the two ends. CDR1 and CDR2 from the germline V gene are SGHTA and FQGNSA. The CDR3 covers 18 residues. Method: immunoSEQ multiplex PCR; TCRdb's copy keeps in-frame clones and lacks some. Found here are tens of thousands of clones, 86% of them singletons; the top ten hold around 6%. This chain uses TRBV7-2 with TRBJ2-6, with unresolved D. This receptor was obtained from an adult with an advanced solid tumor such as melanoma, head and neck, liver or kidney cancer. The sample consisted of CD4+ or CD8+ T cells sorted from blood, taken in a trial of the OX40 agonist ivuxolimab. The CDR3 reads CASSLKWGVPSGANVLTF. CDR3 sequence (DNA): TGTGCCAGCAGCTTAAAATGGGGTGTCCCCTCTGGGGCCAACGTCCTGACTTTC.